This T cell receptor (beta chain) was documented in a study of T cells in women clearing cervical HPV infection. Whole-study context: Blood came at first lesion visit for cases, post-clearance for controls. For cases, blood was sampled a median around 140 days after lesion detection, interquartile range roughly 80 to 220 days.

This CDR3 comprises 12 residues. V dropped 7 bases and J dropped 4 bases, with 11 bases sitting between them. Per germline, CDR1 SGHTS and CDR2 YDEGEE. Remarks on this clone: Its target is not known. The observed sequence ends 3 residues before the CDR3 terminus, with the missing tail filled in from the germline J gene.

Profiling relied on immunoSEQ multiplex PCR, and the TCRdb table lists in-frame clones only, not all of them. This repertoire includes 25,000 to 35,000 clones. The study's findings and limits: Cases and controls were distinguished at AUC over 0.75 by richness and V genes. CIN3+ cases had significantly higher TCR richness than controls; evenness did not differ.

The rearrangement joins TRBV5-8 to TRBJ2-5, with TRBD2 as a possible D gene (6 bases). The source of this sequence is a woman aged 18 to 75 with a cervical HPV16 infection that either progressed to CIN3+ or cleared (not recorded which). Sequenced input: blood buffy coat. The sequenced part of the CDR3 DNA is TGTGCCAGCGCTCCCGGGGGAGAGACC. Translation: CASAPGGET. The full CDR3 protein is CASAPGGETQYF.